The 18 T cell receptor beta chains below were found in one sample sequenced in a study of cytomegalovirus exposure and HLA in healthy donors. The study ran its PCR with 60 Vbeta and 13 Jbeta primers. The method was immunoSEQ multiplex PCR; TCRdb's version includes in-frame clones alone and lacks a portion of them. The table includes about 88,000 clones, roughly 80% detected once. Input material: PBMCs. The receptors originated from a man aged 25-45 years in good health and CMV-seronegative.

This clone appeared a single time. V usage is TRBV2 and J usage is TRBJ1-5, with 10 bases aligning to TRBD1. The CDR3 sequence is 15 residues long. Germline lookup yields CDR1 SNHLY and CDR2 FYNNEI. V shed 7 bases and J 5 bases; nucleotides not matched to a gene: 8. CDR3 nucleotide sequence: TGTGCCAGCACCGAAGGGACAGGGGTTTATCAGCCCCAGCATTTT. Translated, it gives CASTEGTGVYQPQHF.

The genes are TRBV6-6 and TRBJ1-1, with D unclear. CDR3 length equals 12 residues. Germline CDR1 reads MNHNY; CDR2 reads SVGAGI (reference sequence). The germline V and J ends were trimmed by 6 bases and 11 bases, with 16 bases remaining between them. The CDR3 DNA follows: TGTGCCAGCAGCACACAGATAAGTAGGGCTTTCTTT. Amino acid sequence: CASSTQISRAFF.

The V gene is TRBV5-5, the J gene TRBJ1-2, with a weak D call TRBD1 (5 bases). The germline V gene encodes CDR1 SGHKS and CDR2 YYEKEE (reference sequence). This CDR3 contains 13 residues. The V end was cut by 0 bases, the J end by 2 bases, with 5 bases between. This CDR3 is CASSLGQNYGYTF. The CDR3 DNA follows: TGTGCCAGCAGCTTGGGACAGAACTATGGCTACACCTTC. Supplemented by reference TRBV5-5 and TRBJ1-2, the full variable domain reads DAGVTQSPTHLIKTRGQQVTLRCSPISGHKSVSWYQQVLGQGPQFIFQYYEKEERGRGNFPDRFSARQFPNYSSELNVNALLLGDSALYLCASSLGQNYGYTFGSGTRLTVV.

The rearrangement joins TRBV7-9 to TRBJ2-4, with a weak D call TRBD1 (6 bases). Germline CDR1 SEHNR, CDR2 FQNEAQ (reference sequence). CDR3 length: 17 residues. V was pared by 3 bases and J by 0 bases, with 15 bases between. The DNA for the CDR3 is TGTGCCAGCAGCTTTTACGGACAGAACATAGCCAAAAACATTCAGTACTTC. Translating it yields CASSFYGQNIAKNIQYF.

The chain uses TRBV29-1 and TRBJ1-2; no clear D gene. The CDR3 contains 14 residues. With 7 bases removed from V and 3 bases from J, the gap between germline ends came to 18 bases. CDR1 is SQVTM and CDR2 is ANQGSEA in the germline V gene. The DNA of the CDR3 is TGCAGCGGGGGTACGGACGGACTTTACTATGGCTACACCTTC. It codes for CSGGTDGLYYGYTF.

The rearrangement links TRBV19 to TRBJ1-5; 8 nucleotides line up with TRBD1. CDR3 length: 17 amino acids. The trim removed 4 bases at V and 3 bases at J, leaving 11 bases unmatched. Germline V gives CDR1 LNHDA, CDR2 SQIVND (reference sequence). The CDR3 reads CASSTPPDRVDNQPQHF. CDR3 nucleotide sequence: TGTGCCAGTAGTACCCCCCCGGACAGGGTTGACAATCAGCCCCAGCATTTT.

The chain couples TRBV10-3 to TRBJ1-6; D remains unclear. Per the germline V gene, CDR1 is ENHRY and CDR2 is SYGVKD. The CDR3 loop spans 12 amino acids. Trimming shortened V by 6 bases and J by 5 bases, and 5 bases separated the two germline ends. The CDR3 loop is CAIRQNNSPLHF. In DNA form, the CDR3 reads TGTGCCATCAGACAGAATAATTCACCCCTCCACTTT.

This chain joins TRBV7-2 and TRBJ2-5; 8 bases align to TRBD1. The CDR3 covers 14 residues. CDR1 and CDR2 from the germline V gene are SGHTA and FQGNSA. The V segment lost 4 bases and the J segment 5 bases; nucleotides outside the gene matches: 6. CDR3 DNA sequence: TGTGCCAGCAGCTCATGGACAGGGCTGGAGACCCAGTACTTC. It specifies CASSSWTGLETQYF.

The chain employs TRBV19 and TRBJ1-5; 10 bases fit TRBD1. In germline, CDR1 is LNHDA, CDR2 SQIVND (reference sequence). This CDR3 has 15 amino acids. After removal of 10 bases from V and 8 bases from J, the junction contained 14 bases not matched to a gene. This CDR3 is CATSPRGQGFEPQHF. DNA of the CDR3: TGTGCCACCTCACCGAGGGGACAGGGGTTCGAGCCCCAGCATTTT.

This clone was seen a single time. The rearrangement uses TRBV12-5 and TRBJ1-1; a possible D gene is TRBD1 (5 bases). CDR1 and CDR2 from the germline V gene are LGHNT and FRNRAP. This CDR3 region has 13 residues. Trimming took 4 bases from V and 6 from J, leaving 12 bases between them. CDR3 sequence (DNA): TGTGCTAGTGGTTCCAGGGAGGTCGCTGAAGCTTTCTTT. Its translation is CASGSREVAEAFF.

The chain has TRBV19 and TRBJ2-1, with no clear D. This CDR3 is 18 amino acids long. The V gene's germline CDR1 is LNHDA and CDR2 SQIVND (reference sequence). Trimming removed 6 bases at V and 0 bases at J, with 21 bases between. CDR3 sequence reads: CASSPLNPQRGSYNEQFF. CDR3 nucleotides: TGTGCCAGTAGCCCCCTGAATCCCCAACGAGGCTCCTACAATGAGCAGTTCTTC.

V usage is TRBV29-1 and J usage is TRBJ1-4; 7 bases map to TRBD1. Germline assignment: CDR1 SQVTM and CDR2 ANQGSEA. The CDR3 sequence is 12 residues long. With V trimmed by 4 bases and J by 8 bases, 4 bases remained unmatched. The CDR3 DNA sequence: TGCAGCGTTGGAAAGGGGGCGGAAAAACTGTTTTTT. Encoded protein: CSVGKGAEKLFF.

The rearrangement links TRBV20-1 to TRBJ2-1, with D hard to call. Trimming shortened V by 3 bases and J by 8 bases, and 8 bases separated the two germline ends. CDR1 is DFQATT, CDR2 SNEGSKA, per germline (reference sequence). The CDR3 has 11 residues. CDR3: CSASHQDEQFF. The DNA for the CDR3 is TGCAGTGCTAGTCATCAGGATGAGCAGTTCTTC.

This clone was recorded once. CDR3 DNA: TGTGCCAGCAGTGGGGACAGGGGTTATGGCTACACCTTC. This translates into CASSGDRGYGYTF. The chain joins TRBV6-1 to TRBJ1-2; 10 nucleotides match TRBD1. Germline CDR1 reads MNHNS; CDR2 reads SASEGT. With 4 bases clipped from V and 5 bases from J, the junction kept 1 base outside the gene matches. The CDR3 totals 13 residues.

There are a few counts of this clone. The germline gene is not matched at one end of the junction; a read error may be the cause. The chain is built from TRBV6-1 and TRBJ1-4; D not resolved. Germline V gives CDR1 MNHNS, CDR2 SASEGT. The length of the CDR3 is 15 residues. The CDR3: CASSEAEGGNGKLFF. Here the CDR3 DNA reads TGTGCCAGCAGTGAAGCGGAAGGAGGGAATGGAAAACTGTTTTTT.

The V call is TRBV14, the J call TRBJ2-1; D may be TRBD1 (5 bases). Germline V gene data show CDR1 as SGHDN and CDR2 as FVKESK. V was pared by 0 bases and J by 1 base, with 10 bases between. CDR3 length: 16 amino acids. CDR3 sequence reads: CASSQDFGASYNEQFF. DNA for the CDR3: TGTGCCAGCAGCCAAGATTTTGGGGCATCCTACAATGAGCAGTTCTTC.

The V gene is TRBV30, the J gene TRBJ1-5, with D tentatively TRBD1 (6 bases). CDR3 length equals 14 residues. V was pared by 1 base and J by 6 bases, with 13 bases between. Germline V gene data show CDR1 as GTSNPN and CDR2 as SVGIG (reference sequence). The CDR3 nucleotides read TGTGCCTGGAGTGGGGCAGGGGACGGTCAGCCCCAGCATTTT. Protein product: CAWSGAGDGQPQHF.

The chain is built from TRBV2 and TRBJ2-1; D ambiguous. CDR3 length equals 11 residues. Per the germline V gene, CDR1 is SNHLY and CDR2 is FYNNEI. V was pared by 6 bases and J by 5 bases, with 5 bases between. This CDR3 reads CASSRDNEQFF. The CDR3 nucleotides read TGTGCCAGCAGCCGGGACAATGAGCAGTTCTTC. Full variable domain (missing parts from reference TRBV2 and TRBJ2-1): EPEVTQTPSHQVTQMGQEVILRCVPISNHLYFYWYRQILGQKVEFLVSFYNNEISEKSEIFDDQFSVERPDGSNFTLKIRSTKLEDSAMYFCASSRDNEQFFGPGTRLTVL.